This T cell receptor (beta chain) was profiled in a study of blood T cell repertoires in COVID-19 (dated by TCRdb to about 2020). With respect to the entire study: Samples covering the acute and convalescent phases of COVID-19 were provided by collaborators in the United States, Italy and Spain. The prospective study material was composed of cDNA or gDNA derived from T cells, B-cell-depleted T cells, or PBMCs. Deeply sampled blood TCRbeta repertoires from subjects exposed to, actively infected with, or recovered from COVID-19 were included in the dataset. The repertoires were made available in a free public database intended to serve as a resource for research on the immune response to SARS-CoV-2. The samples were drawn from two sources: the first 160 participants of the ongoing ImmuneRACE study, and 1,000 to 1,500 subjects contributed by 6 global collaborators. Sample metadata almost always included a de-identified subject ID, COVID-19 status, age in years and sex. Where available, HLA class I and class II types were obtained from metadata supplied by the sample provider rather than from assay-based typing. Here is what the overall study found, with its caveats: The amount of clinical and demographic metadata varied by source and participant and was provided uncurated.

At one collaborating source in Seattle, patients were enrolled during active infection and were followed longitudinally through the course of disease. Each collaborating institution followed its own protocols to collect whole blood in K2EDTA tubes. Collaborator samples were shipped for TCRbeta analysis as frozen whole blood, isolated PBMCs, or DNA extracted from either sample type. Concerning this clone itself: The antigen it recognizes is unknown. It has no much larger one-base neighbor in the sample; base qualities were not kept.

The immunoSEQ Assay, a bias-controlled multiplex PCR, was used to amplify TCRbeta CDR3 regions from genomic DNA. The original methods were these. The number of nucleated cells in each sample was estimated from the amplification of reference gene primers within the assay. To quantify the absolute abundance of each unique TCRbeta CDR3 rearrangement, sequence reads were collapsed and filtered. Productive Simpson clonality was computed per sample as the square root of Simpson's diversity index over productive rearrangements. The immuneACCESS repertoire file appears here via TCRdb, limited to in-frame rearrangements. These files lack a portion of the clones; in checked studies, under half of the deficit traces to unresolved V genes, and the cause of the others is not known. V and J calls and clone size are those listed in that table; D and trimming were worked out from the DNA. The table for this sample lists hundreds of thousands of clones; roughly 86% of them were counted only once. Approximately 10% of the sample goes to the ten largest clones.

Including cysteine and phenylalanine, the CDR3 has 14 amino acids. Only the CDR3 region is kept as DNA, spanning 42 bases read in frame from base 1. CDR1 is given as KGHSH and CDR2 as LQKENI, both from the germline V gene. Trimming takes 5 bases off V and 1 base off J; junction bases not matched to a gene: 4. This sequence uses TRBV18 and TRBJ1-1, with 7 central nucleotides matching TRBD1. The sequenced sample was peripheral blood. This receptor was identified in a woman in her 30s with COVID-19, enrolled during active disease. The nucleotides are TGTGCCAGCTCAGGGACAGAGGGGAACACTGAAGCTTTCTTT. This gives the protein CASSGTEGNTEAFF.